This T cell receptor (beta chain) was documented in a study of blood T cell repertoires in COVID-19. Study in general: Researchers got acute and convalescent COVID-19 samples from the United States, Italy and Spain. Sources were T cells, B-cell-depleted T cells, or PBMCs; the material itself was cDNA or gDNA.

In the original processing: Counts of nucleated cells, estimated from reference gene primer amplification, were obtained. Here immunoSEQ multiplex PCR was the method, and the copy in TCRdb shows in-frame clones only, minus some. That table supplies the V and J calls and clone size; D and trimming were determined from the DNA. Of nearly 110,000 clones listed, more than 70% are singletons. CDR3 length: 14 amino acids. The germline CDR1 and CDR2 sequences are SGHRS and YFSETQ. Between the trimmed V and J ends, which lost 2 bases and 2 bases, there was a span of 9 bases. The material sequenced was peripheral blood. The chain has TRBV5-1 and TRBJ2-3; D is perhaps TRBD2 (6 bases). The sequence derives from a man aged 45-65 years with active or convalescent COVID-19. In DNA, the CDR3 is TGCGCCAGCAGCTTCGGAGGGTACACAGATACGCAGTATTTT. This gives the protein CASSFGGYTDTQYF. Full variable domain (rest looked up from reference TRBV5-1 and TRBJ2-3): KAGVTQTPRYLIKTRGQQVTLSCSPISGHRSVSWYQQTPGQGLQFLFEYFSETQRNKGNFPGRFSGRQFSNSRSEMNVSTLELGDSALYLCASSFGGYTDTQYFGPGTRLTVL.